Each of the 30 T cell receptor beta chains below was sequenced from the same sample in a study of blood T cells in healthy people across ages. With a J-beta primer mix and a sample-barcoded 5' primer, a second PCR ran about 6 to 11 cycles. TCRdb used MiXCR to reprocess the 5' RACE reads, holding one entry per CDR3 protein. The profile shows roughly 730,000 distinct CDR3 sequences, roughly 56% of them singletons. The sample taken for sequencing was blood. Receptor source: a man aged 35 to 55 in good health.

Notes on this clonotype: One end of the junction is discordant with germline, which a read error may explain. V is TRBV2 and J is TRBJ2-1; perhaps TRBD2 as D (5 bases). Germline lookup yields CDR1 SNHLY and CDR2 FYNNEI. The CDR3 length is 18 residues. CDR3 nucleotides: TGTGCCAGCAGTGAAAAGTTTTGGGAGCGATTAGTGAACAAGGAGCAGTTCTTC. Protein: CASSEKFWERLVNKEQFF.

The chain links TRBV10-3 to TRBJ1-1; no clear D. Germline-derived CDR1 and CDR2 are ENHRY and SYGVKD. This CDR3 has 12 amino acids. Trimming cost V 4 bases and J 3 bases, with 6 bases left between them. CDR3: CAISVSDTEAFF. As DNA, the CDR3 is TGTGCCATCAGTGTATCGGACACTGAAGCTTTCTTT.

The chain combines TRBV5-1 with TRBJ2-1; 9 bases align to TRBD2. The ends lost 2 bases at V and 2 bases at J; junction bases unmatched: 8. The germline V gene has CDR1 SGHRS and CDR2 YFSETQ. CDR3 length equals 17 residues. The DNA for the CDR3 is TGCGCCAGCAGCTTTGATTCTGCGGGAGGGCCCTACAATGAGCAGTTCTTC. It translates to CASSFDSAGGPYNEQFF.

This clonotype occurred a few times. The chain is built from TRBV12-3 or TRBV12-4 and TRBJ2-3, with D tentatively TRBD1 (6 bases). V was shortened by 3 bases and J by 0 bases, with 19 bases between the two germline ends. The CDR3 runs to 18 residues. CDR3 residues: CASSFQGTPKSSTDTQYF. The CDR3 nucleotides are TGTGCCAGCAGTTTTCAGGGGACGCCCAAATCTAGCACAGATACGCAGTATTTT.

This clonotype appeared a single time. The chain couples TRBV9 to TRBJ2-5; a weak D match, TRBD2 (6 bases). With the DNA end fitting TRBJ2-7 better, the J assignment may be wrong. CDR1 SGDLS and CDR2 YYNGEE come from the germline V gene. The CDR3 totals 13 residues. CDR3 sequence reads: CASSVEAGYEQYF. The CDR3 nucleotides read TGTGCCAGCAGCGTAGAAGCGGGCTACGAGCAGTACTTC.

J is TRBJ2-1 and V is TRBV7-3; TRBD2 matches at 10 bases. Germline V lookup: CDR1 SGHTA, CDR2 FQGTGA. V shed 3 bases, J shed 10 bases, and the junction held 15 bases outside the gene matches. This CDR3 contains 17 residues. In nucleotides, the CDR3 is TGTGCCAGCAGCTTTAATCAACTTAGCGGGAGGAAAGGCGAGCAGTTCTTC. Residues: CASSFNQLSGRKGEQFF.

The chain carries TRBV7-3 and TRBJ2-3; D perhaps matches TRBD1 (6 bases). Germline loops: CDR1 SGHTA, CDR2 FQGTGA. This CDR3 comprises 13 residues. V lost 1 base to trimming and J lost 9 bases, with 11 bases between them. CDR3 sequence (DNA): TGTGCCAGCAGCTTAAACAGGCAGGGGACGCAGTATTTT. Translating gives CASSLNRQGTQYF.

V gene TRBV29-1 combines with J gene TRBJ1-3; no firm D call. V lost 1 base, J lost 0 bases, and 7 bases lay in between. The CDR3 runs 14 residues. From germline, CDR1 is SQVTM and CDR2 ANQGSEA. CDR3 region: CSVEGVLSGNTIYF. The CDR3 DNA sequence: TGCAGCGTTGAAGGGGTTCTCTCTGGAAACACCATATATTTT.

V usage is TRBV18 and J usage is TRBJ2-5, with D perhaps matching TRBD2 (6 bases). The germline V and J ends were trimmed by 8 bases and 1 base, with 14 bases remaining between them. From germline, CDR1 is KGHSH and CDR2 LQKENI. The CDR3 is 14 residues long. The chain's CDR3 is CASAPSSVQETQYF. For the CDR3, the DNA is TGTGCCAGCGCCCCATCTAGCGTCCAAGAGACCCAGTACTTC.

Details on this clonotype: This could be a read error, since a much larger clone is one nucleotide away. This chain joins TRBV10-3 and TRBJ1-1; the match to TRBD1 covers 8 bases. J lost 1 base, V lost 8 bases, and 9 bases had no gene match. Germline values: CDR1 ENHRY, CDR2 SYGVKD. This CDR3 contains 15 residues. The CDR3 sequence is CAIGEDRAGNTEAFF. In DNA form, the CDR3 reads TGTGCCATCGGGGAGGACAGGGCGGGGAACACTGAAGCTTTCTTT.

This clonotype was seen a few times. The chain combines TRBV12-3 or TRBV12-4 with TRBJ2-5; 8 nucleotides align to TRBD2. The V gene end was trimmed by 7 bases and the J gene end by 6 bases; junction bases not matched to a gene: 13. This CDR3 comprises 15 residues. CDR3: CASTREGSGGQTQYF. Written as DNA, the CDR3 is TGTGCCAGCACCCGTGAGGGGAGCGGGGGACAGACCCAGTACTTC.

Ten or more counts support this clonotype. The chain couples TRBV12-3 or TRBV12-4 to TRBJ1-6, with 8 bases aligning to TRBD1. With 4 bases clipped from V and 13 bases from J, the junction kept 6 bases outside the gene matches. The CDR3 consists of 13 residues. CDR3 loop: CASSYRGLAPLHF. In nucleotides, the CDR3 is TGTGCCAGCAGTTACAGGGGGTTAGCCCCCCTCCACTTT.

The chain carries TRBV6-6 and TRBJ1-6, with 10 bases identical to TRBD1. Per the germline V gene, CDR1 is MNHNY and CDR2 is SVGAGI (reference sequence). The CDR3 extends over 15 amino acids. V trimming: 4 bases; J trimming: 7 bases; junction bases outside the gene matches: 4. CDR3 region: CASSSTGQGNSPLHF. Written as DNA, the CDR3 is TGTGCCAGCAGTTCTACGGGACAGGGGAATTCACCCCTCCACTTT.

The rearrangement links TRBV7-2 to TRBJ2-5; the D call may be TRBD1 or TRBD2 (5 bases each). The CDR3 covers 16 residues. Trimming took 3 bases from V and 3 from J, leaving 17 bases between them. Per germline, CDR1 SGHTA and CDR2 FQGNSA. CDR3 sequence: CASSFPRGQGKETQYF. DNA of the CDR3: TGTGCCAGCAGCTTCCCCCGGGGCCAAGGAAAAGAGACCCAGTACTTC.

The chain recombines TRBV27 with TRBJ2-7, with TRBD2 matching over 9 bases. The CDR3 runs to 17 residues. The germline V gene has CDR1 MNHEY and CDR2 SMNVEV (reference sequence). The trim removed 5 bases at V and 3 bases at J, leaving 14 bases unmatched. CDR3 residues: CASSPNAVGTSSYEQYF. The CDR3 DNA is TGTGCCAGCAGTCCCAATGCGGTAGGGACTAGCAGCTACGAGCAGTACTTC.

In this sample, this clonotype turned up a few times. V usage is TRBV5-5 and J usage is TRBJ1-4; TRBD1 might be the D (5 bases). Germline assignment: CDR1 SGHKS and CDR2 YYEKEE (reference sequence). This CDR3 is 14 amino acids long. The ends were cut back, 4 bases at V and 8 bases at J, with 15 bases in the middle. The CDR3 region has the DNA TGTGCCAGCAGCCCCCTCCGGGGCGAGGAAAAACTGTTTTTT. Its translation is CASSPLRGEEKLFF.

This chain connects TRBV6-5 to TRBJ1-1, with D hard to call. CDR1 is MNHEY and CDR2 is SVGAGI in the germline V gene. Trimming cost V 2 bases and J 1 base, with 11 bases left between them. The CDR3 spans 15 residues. CDR3 DNA sequence: TGTGCCAGCAGTTACATGTGGGATTCGAACACTGAAGCTTTCTTT. This encodes CASSYMWDSNTEAFF.

The chain uses TRBV2 and TRBJ2-1, with a tentative D call TRBD2 (6 bases). The CDR3 loop spans 15 amino acids. Germline CDR1 SNHLY, CDR2 FYNNEI. V lost 6 bases, J lost 6 bases, and 18 bases lay in between. This chain's CDR3 is CASSGPSTSFNEQFF. The CDR3 coding sequence is TGTGCCAGCAGCGGCCCGAGCACTAGCTTCAATGAGCAGTTCTTC.

The chain uses TRBV2 and TRBJ1-6, with 8 bases that match TRBD1. CDR3 length: 14 amino acids. V lost 5 bases, J lost 8 bases, and 5 bases stayed unmatched. Germline V gene sequence: CDR1 SNHLY, CDR2 FYNNEI. This CDR3 is CASSKDRVDSPLHF. CDR3 nucleotides: TGTGCCAGCAGTAAGGACAGGGTAGATTCACCCCTCCACTTT.

This clonotype has a handful of counts. The CDR3 bases are TGTGCCAGCAGTTACGGTGAGCAGTTCTTC. As protein: CASSYGEQFF. The gene calls are TRBV6-6 and TRBJ2-1; D not certain. The CDR3 totals 10 residues. Trimming cost V 2 bases and J 9 bases, with 2 bases left between them. The V gene's germline CDR1 is MNHNY and CDR2 SVGAGI (reference sequence).

This clonotype was seen a handful of times. The genes are TRBV2 and TRBJ2-5, with 10 bases fitting TRBD1. Losses at the gene ends were 7 bases for V and 3 bases for J; bases not matched to a gene: 5. Germline V lookup: CDR1 SNHLY, CDR2 FYNNEI. The CDR3 is 14 residues long. The CDR3 is CASNSGTGEETQYF. The DNA for the CDR3 is TGTGCCAGCAACTCCGGGACAGGGGAAGAGACCCAGTACTTC. Full variable domain (rest looked up from reference TRBV2 and TRBJ2-5): EPEVTQTPSHQVTQMGQEVILRCVPISNHLYFYWYRQILGQKVEFLVSFYNNEISEKSEIFDDQFSVERPDGSNFTLKIRSTKLEDSAMYFCASNSGTGEETQYFGPGTRLLVL.

This clonotype was seen more than once but under ten times. The chain links TRBV5-1 to TRBJ2-2; a weak D match, TRBD1 (6 bases). The CDR3 spans 15 residues. Trimming shortened V by 2 bases and J by 2 bases, and 10 bases separated the two germline ends. Germline CDR1 reads SGHRS; CDR2 reads YFSETQ. The CDR3 loop is CASSFARGNTGELFF. Here the CDR3 DNA reads TGCGCCAGCAGCTTCGCCAGGGGAAACACCGGGGAGCTGTTTTTT. The variable domain in full, completed from reference TRBV5-1 and TRBJ2-2, reads KAGVTQTPRYLIKTRGQQVTLSCSPISGHRSVSWYQQTPGQGLQFLFEYFSETQRNKGNFPGRFSGRQFSNSRSEMNVSTLELGDSALYLCASSFARGNTGELFFGEGSRLTVL.

This clonotype came up a few times. This chain joins TRBV12-5 and TRBJ2-3; 10 bases map to TRBD1. Trimming cost V 2 bases and J 1 base; bases outside gene matches: 6. Germline V gives CDR1 LGHNT, CDR2 FRNRAP. The CDR3 is 17 amino acids. The CDR3 reads CASGLLTGTGGTDTQYF. DNA for the CDR3: TGTGCTAGTGGTTTGTTAACCGGGACAGGGGGCACAGATACGCAGTATTTT.

The sample holds one count of this clonotype. The V gene is TRBV28, the J gene TRBJ2-3, with D tentatively TRBD1 (6 bases). CDR1 and CDR2 (germline): MDHEN, SYDVKM. The CDR3 contains 16 residues. Trimming stripped 3 bases from V and 5 bases from J, with 18 bases between. CDR3 sequence: CASSFSARGEVDTQYF. DNA for the CDR3: TGTGCCAGCAGTTTTTCGGCCAGGGGAGAGGTAGATACGCAGTATTTT.

As for this clonotype: Possible read error: a much larger clone is one base away. CDR3 coding DNA: TGCAGTGCTAGAAACAGGGGAGTAACCTATAATTCACCCCTCCACTTT. Its translation: CSARNRGVTYNSPLHF. The J gene is TRBJ1-6, the V gene TRBV20-1, with 7 bases matching TRBD1. Germline-derived CDR1 and CDR2 are DFQATT and SNEGSKA (reference sequence). J was trimmed by 2 bases and V by 2 bases; bases with no gene match: 6. The length of the CDR3 is 16 residues.

In its sample, this clonotype was seen a few times. CDR3 sequence reads: CASSPIESNYGYTF. The CDR3 DNA follows: TGTGCCAGCAGCCCAATAGAGTCGAACTATGGCTACACCTTC. This rearrangement joins TRBV5-6 to TRBJ1-2; D not certain. There are 14 residues in the CDR3. V lost 4 bases and J lost 2, with 12 bases in between. CDR1 SGHDT and CDR2 YYEEEE come from the germline V gene.

Worth noting for this clonotype: The germline gene is not matched at one end of the junction; a read error may be the cause. The J gene is TRBJ2-1, the V gene TRBV15; unclear D gene. CDR3 length equals 12 residues. Germline V gene lookup returns CDR1 LNHNV and CDR2 YYDKDF (reference sequence). The CDR3, as DNA: TGTGCCACCAGCAGTGGATTCAATAAGCAGTTCTTC. It is translated as CATSSGFNKQFF.

This chain links TRBV20-1 with TRBJ2-1; 10 bases are a match to TRBD1. Trimming cost V 5 bases and J 6 bases; bases outside gene matches: 7. The CDR3 is 14 residues long. CDR1 and CDR2 from the germline V gene are DFQATT and SNEGSKA (reference sequence). The CDR3 spells CSACPGQGINEQFF. CDR3 nucleotides: TGCAGTGCTTGTCCGGGACAGGGGATCAATGAGCAGTTCTTC.

The chain employs TRBV7-2 and TRBJ2-3; D gene unclear. V shed 4 bases and J shed 0 bases, with 8 bases lying between them. CDR3 length: 14 amino acids. CDR1 SGHTA and CDR2 FQGNSA come from the germline V gene. CDR3 region: CASSSAYSTDTQYF. DNA of the CDR3: TGTGCCAGCAGCTCAGCCTACAGCACAGATACGCAGTATTTT. Full variable domain (outside the CDR3, taken from reference TRBV7-2 and TRBJ2-3): GAGVSQSPSNKVTEKGKDVELRCDPISGHTALYWYRQSLGQGLEFLIYFQGNSAPDKSGLPSDRFSAERTGGSVSTLTIQRTQQEDSAVYLCASSSAYSTDTQYFGPGTRLTVL.

A word on this clonotype: A junction end diverges from the germline sequence, so it may reflect a read error. The V and J genes are TRBV5-1 and TRBJ2-1, with 8 positions matching TRBD1. From germline, CDR1 is SGHRS and CDR2 YFSETQ. The CDR3 loop spans 15 amino acids. The CDR3, as DNA: TGCGCCAGCAGTTTGGACAGGGTTTTCTACAATGAGCAGTTCTTC. Translation: CASSLDRVFYNEQFF.